The 25 T cell receptor beta chains listed next were all sequenced from one sample in a study of early T cells in non-severe SARS-CoV-2 infection. Each CDR3 protein gets one entry after TCRdb re-called the 5' RACE reads with MiXCR. Seen here are 57,000 or so distinct CDR3 sequences, roughly 12% observed once, and the top ten hold 4.8%. The sequencing sample was made of whole blood. Every receptor here comes from an adult who was a healthcare worker with PCR-confirmed SARS-CoV-2 infection or an uninfected control (not recorded which).

This clonotype was counted only a few times. The chain has TRBV11-3 and TRBJ2-3, with TRBD2 identical over 8 bases. CDR3 length equals 16 residues. In germline, CDR1 is SGHNT, CDR2 YENEEA. After removal of 1 base from V and 4 bases from J, the junction contained 7 bases not matched to a gene. The CDR3 protein is CASSLGRREAPDTQYF. Here the CDR3 DNA reads TGTGCCAGCAGCTTAGGACGGCGGGAGGCCCCAGATACGCAGTATTTT.

This clonotype showed up many times. The CDR3 loop is CASSLVPELPTDTQYF. The CDR3 DNA is TGTGCCAGCAGCTTAGTCCCCGAGCTACCCACAGATACGCAGTATTTT. The chain is built from TRBV7-8 and TRBJ2-3; D is unclear. Germline-derived CDR1 and CDR2 are SGHVS and FQNEAQ. The ends were cut back, 1 base at V and 2 bases at J, with 13 bases in the middle. This CDR3 region has 16 residues.

The sample holds many counts of this clonotype. V and J are TRBV5-1 and TRBJ2-7; D call uncertain. Trimming took off 4 bases at V and 6 bases at J, with 17 bases between the two ends. The CDR3 consists of 14 residues. The germline V gene has CDR1 SGHRS and CDR2 YFSETQ. CDR3 residues: CASSTVQESSEQYF. CDR3 bases: TGCGCCAGCAGCACCGTCCAGGAGTCGAGCGAGCAGTACTTC.

This clonotype was detected a few times. The rearrangement links TRBV7-9 to TRBJ2-1; 7 nucleotides agree with TRBD1. The CDR3 is made up of 13 amino acids. The V segment lost 3 bases and the J segment 14 bases; nucleotides outside the gene matches: 10. Germline V gives CDR1 SEHNR, CDR2 FQNEAQ (reference sequence). The CDR3, as DNA: TGTGCCAGCAGCTTCGCCGGACAGGCCCAGGAGTTCTTC. Translation: CASSFAGQAQEFF.

In its sample, this clonotype was seen a few times. V usage is TRBV11-2 and J usage is TRBJ1-1; 10 bases align to TRBD1. This CDR3 comprises 16 residues. Germline lookup yields CDR1 SGHAT and CDR2 FQNNGV. V lost 1 base and J lost 6; bases outside the gene matches: 8. The CDR3 here is CASSLVRGTGDPEAFF. In DNA, the CDR3 is TGTGCCAGCAGCTTAGTTAGGGGGACAGGGGACCCTGAAGCTTTCTTT. The full variable domain, in which reference TRBV11-2 and TRBJ1-1 provide the parts outside the CDR3, is EAGVAQSPRYKIIEKRQSVAFWCNPISGHATLYWYQQILGQGPKLLIQFQNNGVVDDSQLPKDRFSAERLKGVDSTLKIQPAKLEDSAVYLCASSLVRGTGDPEAFFGQGTRLTVV.

This clonotype was found a few times. CDR3 amino acids: CASARSGANVLTF. The CDR3 nucleotides read TGTGCCAGCGCTCGATCTGGGGCCAACGTCCTGACTTTC. This rearrangement joins TRBV13 to TRBJ2-6; D is uncertain. Germline V gene sequence: CDR1 PRHDT, CDR2 FYEKMQ (reference sequence). The CDR3 length is 13 residues. V lost 8 bases and J 1 base, leaving 6 bases between the germline ends.

V gene TRBV7-9 combines with J gene TRBJ2-5; TRBD2 matches 10 bases. Germline V gene lookup returns CDR1 SEHNR and CDR2 FQNEAQ (reference sequence). This CDR3 is built from 14 residues. V lost 5 bases, J lost 3 bases, and 3 bases stayed unmatched. The CDR3: CASSPGTSEETQYF. CDR3 nucleotide sequence: TGTGCCAGCAGCCCTGGGACTAGCGAAGAGACCCAGTACTTC.

This clonotype was seen only a few times. The chain combines TRBV5-1 with TRBJ1-2; maybe TRBD1 (6 bases). Per germline, CDR1 SGHRS and CDR2 YFSETQ. The CDR3 has 16 amino acids. The V end lost 7 bases, the J end lost 4 bases, and 23 bases lay between the germline ends. CDR3 nucleotides: TGCGCCAGCGCTCCCACAGGGACGCTTCAGGGCTATGGCTACACCTTC. Translation: CASAPTGTLQGYGYTF. The full variable domain, rest sourced from reference TRBV5-1 and TRBJ1-2, is KAGVTQTPRYLIKTRGQQVTLSCSPISGHRSVSWYQQTPGQGLQFLFEYFSETQRNKGNFPGRFSGRQFSNSRSEMNVSTLELGDSALYLCASAPTGTLQGYGYTFGSGTRLTVV.

The rearrangement links TRBV20-1 to TRBJ1-6; 7 bases are shared with TRBD1. The V gene's germline CDR1 is DFQATT and CDR2 SNEGSKA (reference sequence). CDR3 length: 14 residues. Losses at the gene ends were 3 bases for V and 11 bases for J; bases not matched to a gene: 10. The CDR3 reads CSARLRQGEAPLHF. CDR3 sequence (DNA): TGCAGTGCTAGGCTACGACAGGGCGAGGCACCCCTCCACTTT.

This clonotype was recorded a few times. The gene calls are TRBV27 and TRBJ1-3; 10 bases align to TRBD1. There are 16 residues in the CDR3. Germline assignment: CDR1 MNHEY and CDR2 SMNVEV (reference sequence). The junction had 5 bases not matched to a gene; V was cut back by 5 bases and J by 1 base. DNA for the CDR3: TGTGCCAGCAGTCGGGGACAGGGGCTATCTGGAAACACCATATATTTT. Amino acid sequence: CASSRGQGLSGNTIYF.

The genes are TRBV28 and TRBJ2-7; no reliable D call. The CDR3 consists of 14 residues. V shed 6 bases and J shed 2 bases, with 14 bases lying between them. Looked up from germline, CDR1 is MDHEN and CDR2 is SYDVKM. In DNA form, the CDR3 reads TGTGCCAGCAGCCGCGCAGCCAGGCCCTACGAGCAGTACTTC. Amino acid sequence: CASSRAARPYEQYF.

In this sample, this clonotype turned up a few times. The chain combines TRBV18 with TRBJ2-3; no definite D call. V was clipped by 6 bases and J by 3 bases, with 10 bases between them. This CDR3 contains 13 residues. Per germline, CDR1 KGHSH and CDR2 LQKENI. CDR3 nucleotide sequence: TGTGCCAGCTCTCGAGAAGGAACAGATACGCAGTATTTT. This encodes CASSREGTDTQYF. The full variable domain, completed using reference TRBV18 and TRBJ2-3, is NAGVMQNPRHLVRRRGQEARLRCSPMKGHSHVYWYRQLPEEGLKFMVYLQKENIIDESGMPKERFSAEFPKEGPSILRIQQVVRGDSAAYFCASSREGTDTQYFGPGTRLTVL.

The chain links TRBV6-5 to TRBJ1-4; D is unresolved. The V and J ends lost 7 bases and 7 bases respectively, with 19 bases between them. In germline, CDR1 is MNHEY, CDR2 SVGAGI. The CDR3 has 15 amino acids. The CDR3 protein is CASMVSAGRIEKLFF. The CDR3 coding sequence is TGTGCCAGCATGGTTTCGGCTGGACGAATTGAAAAACTGTTTTTT.

This clonotype has a count of ten or more. The chain recombines TRBV5-1 with TRBJ2-7; 13 bases map to TRBD2. Germline values: CDR1 SGHRS, CDR2 YFSETQ. This CDR3 has 15 residues. After removal of 4 bases from V and 4 bases from J, the junction contained 5 bases not matched to a gene. In nucleotides, the CDR3 is TGCGCCAGCAGCACCGGGACTAGCGGGATTTACGAGCAGTACTTC. Translated, it gives CASSTGTSGIYEQYF.

This chain joins TRBV28 and TRBJ2-7; 8 bases map to TRBD2. Germline lookup yields CDR1 MDHEN and CDR2 SYDVKM. With V trimmed by 6 bases and J by 3 bases, 7 bases remained unmatched. This CDR3 contains 14 residues. This CDR3 is CASRLSGSNYEQYF. The CDR3, as DNA: TGTGCCAGCAGACTCAGCGGGAGTAACTACGAGCAGTACTTC.

The table lists this clonotype with a few counts. The chain is built from TRBV28 and TRBJ1-3, with 10 positions matching TRBD1. Germline trimming cut 10 bases from V and 2 bases from J; bases unmatched to any gene: 8. Germline CDR1 MDHEN, CDR2 SYDVKM. CDR3 size: 15 residues. The CDR3 bases are TGTGCCACGGAGACAGGGGGCGCCGCTGGAAACACCATATATTTT. Its protein is CATETGGAAGNTIYF. Full variable domain (missing parts from reference TRBV28 and TRBJ1-3): DVKVTQSSRYLVKRTGEKVFLECVQDMDHENMFWYRQDPGLGLRLIYFSYDVKMKEKGDIPEGYSVSREKKERFSLILESASTNQTSMYLCATETGGAAGNTIYFGEGSWLTVV.

This clonotype was picked up many times. This chain links TRBV9 with TRBJ2-5; 7 bases are shared with TRBD2. Per germline, CDR1 SGDLS and CDR2 YYNGEE. The CDR3 totals 15 residues. V shed 0 bases and J 3 bases; nucleotides not matched to a gene: 5. The CDR3 spells CASSVDPSGKETQYF. The CDR3 nucleotides read TGTGCCAGCAGCGTAGATCCTAGCGGAAAAGAGACCCAGTACTTC.

The V gene is TRBV6-2 or TRBV6-3, the J gene TRBJ2-7; D is undetermined. V lost 0 bases, J lost 5 bases, and 11 bases lay in between. The CDR3 is 14 residues long. Germline V gives CDR1 MNHEY, CDR2 SVGEGT. The CDR3 DNA sequence: TGTGCCAGCAGTTACTCGACATCTCTAGACGAGCAGTACTTC. As protein: CASSYSTSLDEQYF.

The CDR3 nucleotides read TGTGCCAGCAGTTACACCACAGGGGACGGCTACACCTTC. The encoded protein is CASSYTTGDGYTF. The chain uses TRBV6-5 and TRBJ1-2; 7 bases agree with TRBD1. With 2 bases clipped from V and 8 bases from J, the junction kept 5 bases outside the gene matches. This CDR3 spans 13 amino acids. From germline, CDR1 is MNHEY and CDR2 SVGAGI.

The chain joins TRBV7-8 to TRBJ1-1; no definite D call. The CDR3 sequence is 14 residues long. Germline values: CDR1 SGHVS, CDR2 FQNEAQ. Trimming stripped 1 base from V and 5 bases from J, with 11 bases between. The DNA for the CDR3 is TGTGCCAGCAGCTTAGGAATAGCGAAGACTGAAGCTTTCTTT. Its translation is CASSLGIAKTEAFF.

The V call is TRBV24-1, the J call TRBJ2-1, with 8 bases lining up with TRBD2. This CDR3 has 13 amino acids. Germline CDR1 reads KGHDR; CDR2 reads SFDVKD. The trim removed 10 bases at V and 3 bases at J, leaving 4 bases unmatched. The CDR3 nucleotides are TGTGCCACTTCTAGCGGGTTCTACAATGAGCAGTTCTTC. It encodes CATSSGFYNEQFF.

This sequence joins TRBV6-6 and TRBJ2-7; D is possibly TRBD1 (6 bases). Germline V gives CDR1 MNHNY, CDR2 SVGAGI (reference sequence). Trimming took 2 bases from V and 4 from J, leaving 21 bases between them. This CDR3 region has 17 residues. CDR3 residues: CASSYGQGSLGLYEQYF. The DNA of the CDR3 is TGTGCCAGCAGTTACGGGCAGGGGTCGTTAGGGTTGTACGAGCAGTACTTC.

This clonotype was observed many times. J is TRBJ1-6 and V is TRBV11-2; D is uncertain. V lost 1 base and J 0 bases, leaving 7 bases between the germline ends. Germline V CDR1 and CDR2: SGHAT, FQNNGV. The CDR3 length is 16 residues. CDR3 nucleotide sequence: TGTGCCAGCAGCTTAGTATACAACTCCTATAATTCACCCCTCCACTTT. Translation gives CASSLVYNSYNSPLHF.

The chain links TRBV19 to TRBJ2-3; a possible D gene is TRBD2 (5 bases). CDR3 length: 13 residues. Trimming took off 5 bases at V and 0 bases at J, with 6 bases between the two ends. CDR1 LNHDA and CDR2 SQIVND come from the germline V gene (reference sequence). The DNA of the CDR3 is TGTGCCAGTAGTCGGGAAAGCACAGATACGCAGTATTTT. Protein sequence: CASSRESTDTQYF.

V and J are TRBV14 and TRBJ2-2, with TRBD2 matching over 7 bases. Germline lookup yields CDR1 SGHDN and CDR2 FVKESK. The CDR3 loop spans 17 amino acids. V lost 7 bases and J lost 7; bases outside the gene matches: 18. The chain's CDR3 is CASTANLGGRNVGELFF. CDR3 DNA: TGTGCCAGCACCGCGAATCTCGGGGGGAGAAACGTCGGGGAGCTGTTTTTT.